This TCR beta chain was sequenced for a study of T cell repertoires in aging, cancer and after chemotherapy. In its sample, this clonotype was seen a few times. Antigen specificity is unknown. Amplification of TCR beta used genomic DNA extracted from peripheral blood. Study-level findings and limits: Untreated cancer patients had significantly lower blood TCR diversity than age-matched healthy donors. Healthy donors lost TCR diversity with age mainly through richness, cancer patients through richness and evenness. Rebound thymic output was suggested by rising median generation probability during chemotherapy in each cancer cohort.

Multiplex touch-down PCR with TRB-A/B primers amplified rearranged V-D-J TRB sequences. TCRdb reprocessed the multiplex PCR reads with MiXCR, giving one entry per CDR3 protein. The sample includes 10,000 to 15,000 distinct CDR3 sequences, 30% to 35% of them seen just once. Deletions cut 2 bases from V and 8 bases from J, with 9 bases between. Germline-derived CDR1 and CDR2 are MNHEY and SMNVEV (reference sequence). The CDR3 spans 13 residues. Material: blood. The receptor comes from a human donor in good health. The donor label of this sample is uncertain. V and J are TRBV27 and TRBJ2-2; no definite D call. CDR3 in amino acids: CASSLRLAGELFF. For the CDR3, the DNA is TGTGCCAGCAGTTTAAGGCTGGCGGGGGAGCTGTTTTTT.